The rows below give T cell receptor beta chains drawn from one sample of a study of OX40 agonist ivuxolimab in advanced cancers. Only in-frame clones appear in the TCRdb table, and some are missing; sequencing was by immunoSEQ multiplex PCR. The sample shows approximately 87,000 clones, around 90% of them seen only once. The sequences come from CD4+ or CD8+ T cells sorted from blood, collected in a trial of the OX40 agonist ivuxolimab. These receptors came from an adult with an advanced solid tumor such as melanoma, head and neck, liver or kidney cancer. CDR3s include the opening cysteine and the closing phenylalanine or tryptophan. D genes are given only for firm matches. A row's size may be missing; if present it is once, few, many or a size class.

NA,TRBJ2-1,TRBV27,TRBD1,TGTGCCAGCAGTTTCTCGCCGCTACCTTCCCGGACAGGCTACAATGAGCAGTTCTTC,CASSFSPLPSRTGYNEQFF
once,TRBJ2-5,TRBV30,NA,TGTGCCAGTGACGCATGGGGGACCCAGTACTTC,CASDAWGTQYF
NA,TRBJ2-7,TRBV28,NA,TGTGCCAGCAGTTCGGAGGGGATAGGGCAGTACTTC,CASSSEGIGQYF
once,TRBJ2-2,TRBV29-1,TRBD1,TGCAGCGCTGCAGGGGGAATAACCGGGGAGCTGTTTTTT,CSAAGGITGELFF
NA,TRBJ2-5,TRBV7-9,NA,TGTGCCAGCAGTCCGCCAGAGGGAGAGTTGAAAGAGACCCAGTACTTC,CASSPPEGELKETQYF
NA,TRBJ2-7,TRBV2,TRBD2,TGTGCCAGCAGCACCTTGATTCCGGGACTAGGGAGCTACGAGCAGTACTTC,CASSTLIPGLGSYEQYF
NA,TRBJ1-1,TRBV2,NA,TGTGCCAGCACGGAATGGGGTACTGAAGCTTTCTTT,CASTEWGTEAFF
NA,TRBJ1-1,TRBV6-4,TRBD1,TGTGCCCGATCAGACAGGGCGGTGAACACTGAAGCTTTCTTT,CARSDRAVNTEAFF
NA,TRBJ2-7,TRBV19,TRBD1,TGTGCCAGTAGTATTTGGGGGACAGTGAACTACGAGCAGTACTTC,CASSIWGTVNYEQYF
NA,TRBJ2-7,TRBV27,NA,TGTGCCAGCAGTTTCGGCGTCAGGGGCCACGAGCAGTACTTC,CASSFGVRGHEQYF
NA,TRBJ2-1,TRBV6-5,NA,TGTGCCAGCAGTGTTCTGTCAGGGCAGTTCTTC,CASSVLSGQFF
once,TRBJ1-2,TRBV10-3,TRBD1,TGTGCCATCAGTGAATGGGTCGACAGGGCCTATGGCTACACCTTC,CAISEWVDRAYGYTF
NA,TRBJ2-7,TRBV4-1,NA,TGCGCCAGCAGCCAAGATTGGGAGGAGGACTACGAGCAGTACTTC,CASSQDWEEDYEQYF
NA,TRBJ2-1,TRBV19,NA,TGTGCCAGTAGTAAGACTAGGGATGAGCAGTTCTTC,CASSKTRDEQFF
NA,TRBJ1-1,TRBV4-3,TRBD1,TGCGCCAGCAGCCAAGCGTTAAGACAGGGCTTGGCTTTCTTT,CASSQALRQGLAFF
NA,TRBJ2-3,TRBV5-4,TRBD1,TGTGCCAGCAGCCCGGAGGACAGGGTTGATACGCAGTATTTT,CASSPEDRVDTQYF
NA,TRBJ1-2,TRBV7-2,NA,TGTGCCAGCAGCCCGGGCCCGGGGGGGGGTGATGGCTACACCTTC,CASSPGPGGGDGYTF
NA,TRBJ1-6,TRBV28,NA,TGTGCCAGCAGTTTACAAGGGGGGGGCTCCTATAATTCACCCCTCCACTTT,CASSLQGGGSYNSPLHF
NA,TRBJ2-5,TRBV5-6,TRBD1,TGTGCCAGCAGCCCCTCGACAGGGGGCCTTCAAGAGACCCAGTACTTC,CASSPSTGGLQETQYF
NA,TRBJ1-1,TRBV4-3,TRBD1,TGCGCCAGCAGCCTGGGGACAGGGGGATCCACTGAAGCTTTCTTT,CASSLGTGGSTEAFF
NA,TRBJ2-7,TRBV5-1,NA,TGCGCCAGCAGCTTGATCGGCAACGAGCAGTACTTC,CASSLIGNEQYF
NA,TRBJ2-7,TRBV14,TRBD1,TGTGCCAGCAGCCAGTTACAGGGGGTTAATAGCTACGAGCAGTACTTC,CASSQLQGVNSYEQYF
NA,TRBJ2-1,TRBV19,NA,TGTGCCAGTAGTATTACGTCCTCTGAGCAGTTCTTC,CASSITSSEQFF
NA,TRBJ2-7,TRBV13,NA,TGTGCCAGCAGCTCCCGACAGGTATGGTACGAGCAGTACTTC,CASSSRQVWYEQYF
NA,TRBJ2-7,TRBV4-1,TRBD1,TGCGCCAGCAGCCAAGACGTAGGGCAGGGGGCCGTTCTACTCTACGAGCAGTACTTC,CASSQDVGQGAVLLYEQYF
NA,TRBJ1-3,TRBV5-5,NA,TGTGCCAGCAGCCTAGGGCATTCCACTGGAAACACCATATATTTT,CASSLGHSTGNTIYF
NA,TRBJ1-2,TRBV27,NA,TGTGCCAGCAGTTGGGGTCCGAACTATGGCTACACCTTC,CASSWGPNYGYTF
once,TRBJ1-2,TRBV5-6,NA,TGTGCCAGCAGCGCGGACTTTAACTATGGCTACACCTTC,CASSADFNYGYTF
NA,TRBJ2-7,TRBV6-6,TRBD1,TGTGCCCTAGGACAGGCGACCGAGCAGTACTTC,CALGQATEQYF
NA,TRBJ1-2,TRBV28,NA,TGTGCCAGCAGGAAGAACACAAACTATGGCTACACCTTC,CASRKNTNYGYTF